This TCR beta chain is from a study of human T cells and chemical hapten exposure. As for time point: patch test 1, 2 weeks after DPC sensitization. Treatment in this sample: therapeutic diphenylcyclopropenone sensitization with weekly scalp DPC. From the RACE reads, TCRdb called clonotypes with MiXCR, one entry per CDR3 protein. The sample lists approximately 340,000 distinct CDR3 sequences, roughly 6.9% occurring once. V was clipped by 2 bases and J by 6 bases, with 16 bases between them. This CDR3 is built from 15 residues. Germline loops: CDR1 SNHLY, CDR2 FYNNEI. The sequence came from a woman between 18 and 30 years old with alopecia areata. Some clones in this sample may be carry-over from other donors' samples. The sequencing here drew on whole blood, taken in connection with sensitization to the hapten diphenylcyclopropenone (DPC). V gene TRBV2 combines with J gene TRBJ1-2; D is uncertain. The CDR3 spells CASSEFGPRLDGYTF. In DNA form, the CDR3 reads TGTGCCAGCAGTGAATTCGGACCCAGGCTAGATGGCTACACCTTC.